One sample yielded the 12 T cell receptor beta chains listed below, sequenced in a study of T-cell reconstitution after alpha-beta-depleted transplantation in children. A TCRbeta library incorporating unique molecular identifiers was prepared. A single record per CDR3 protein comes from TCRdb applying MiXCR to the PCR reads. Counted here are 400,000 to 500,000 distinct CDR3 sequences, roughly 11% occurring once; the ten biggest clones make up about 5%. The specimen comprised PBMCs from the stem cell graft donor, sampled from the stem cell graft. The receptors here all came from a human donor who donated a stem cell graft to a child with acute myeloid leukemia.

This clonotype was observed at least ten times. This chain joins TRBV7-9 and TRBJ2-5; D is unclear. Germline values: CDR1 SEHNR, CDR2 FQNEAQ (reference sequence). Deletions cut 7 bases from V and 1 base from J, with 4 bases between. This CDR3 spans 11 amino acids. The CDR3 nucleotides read TGTGCCAGCACCACCCAAGAGACCCAGTACTTC. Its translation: CASTTQETQYF.

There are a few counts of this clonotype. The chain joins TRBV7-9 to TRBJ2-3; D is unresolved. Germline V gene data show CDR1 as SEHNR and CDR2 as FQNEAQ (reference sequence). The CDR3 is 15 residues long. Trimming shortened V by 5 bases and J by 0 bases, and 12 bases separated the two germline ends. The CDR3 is CASSKSGASTDTQYF. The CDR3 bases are TGTGCCAGCAGCAAATCAGGAGCTAGCACAGATACGCAGTATTTT.

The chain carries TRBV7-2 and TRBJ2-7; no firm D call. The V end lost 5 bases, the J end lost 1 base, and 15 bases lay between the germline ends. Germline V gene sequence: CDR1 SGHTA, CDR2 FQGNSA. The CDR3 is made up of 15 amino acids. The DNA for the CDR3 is TGTGCCAGCAGCCCTACCCCGACGACTTCCTACGAGCAGTACTTC. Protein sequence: CASSPTPTTSYEQYF.

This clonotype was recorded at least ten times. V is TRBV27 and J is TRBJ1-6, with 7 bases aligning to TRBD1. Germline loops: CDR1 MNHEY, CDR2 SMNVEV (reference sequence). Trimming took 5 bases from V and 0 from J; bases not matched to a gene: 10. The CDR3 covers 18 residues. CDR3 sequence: CASSPGQARSSYNSPLHF. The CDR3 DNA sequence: TGTGCCAGCAGTCCTGGACAGGCCCGAAGCTCCTATAATTCACCCCTCCACTTT.

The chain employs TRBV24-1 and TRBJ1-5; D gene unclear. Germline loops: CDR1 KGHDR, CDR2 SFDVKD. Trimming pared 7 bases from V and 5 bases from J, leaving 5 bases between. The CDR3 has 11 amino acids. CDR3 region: CATRGDQPQHF. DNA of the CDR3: TGTGCCACCAGAGGAGATCAGCCCCAGCATTTT.

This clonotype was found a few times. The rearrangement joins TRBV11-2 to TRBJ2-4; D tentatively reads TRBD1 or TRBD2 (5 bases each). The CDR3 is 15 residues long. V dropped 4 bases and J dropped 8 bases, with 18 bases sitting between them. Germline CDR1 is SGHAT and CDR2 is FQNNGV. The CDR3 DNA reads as TGTGCCAGCAGCTGGGGAACGGGACCTGGGGACATTCAGTACTTC. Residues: CASSWGTGPGDIQYF.

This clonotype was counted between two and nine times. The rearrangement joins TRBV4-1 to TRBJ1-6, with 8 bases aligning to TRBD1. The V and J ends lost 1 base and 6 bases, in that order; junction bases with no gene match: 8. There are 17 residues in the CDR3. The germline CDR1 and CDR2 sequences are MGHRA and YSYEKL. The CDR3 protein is CASSQGVGGQANSPLHF. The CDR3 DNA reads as TGCGCCAGCAGCCAAGGGGTAGGGGGACAGGCTAATTCACCCCTCCACTTT.

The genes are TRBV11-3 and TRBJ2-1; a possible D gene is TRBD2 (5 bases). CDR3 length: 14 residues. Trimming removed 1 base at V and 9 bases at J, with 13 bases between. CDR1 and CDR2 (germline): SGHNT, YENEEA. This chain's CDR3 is CASSLVAGSGEQFF. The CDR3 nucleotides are TGTGCCAGCAGCTTAGTTGCTGGAAGCGGTGAGCAGTTCTTC.

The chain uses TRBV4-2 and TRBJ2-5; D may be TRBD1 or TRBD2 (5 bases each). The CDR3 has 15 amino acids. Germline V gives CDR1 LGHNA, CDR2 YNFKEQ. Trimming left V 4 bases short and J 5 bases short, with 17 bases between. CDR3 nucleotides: TGTGCCAGCAGCCCCGGGACGGGGTTTGTGGAGACCCAGTACTTC. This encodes CASSPGTGFVETQYF.

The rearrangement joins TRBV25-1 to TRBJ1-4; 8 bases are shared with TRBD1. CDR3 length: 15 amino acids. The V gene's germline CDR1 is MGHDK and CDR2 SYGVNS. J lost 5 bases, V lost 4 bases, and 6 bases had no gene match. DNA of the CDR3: TGTGCCAGCAGTGGGATCCGGGACAGGAATGAAAAACTGTTTTTT. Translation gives CASSGIRDRNEKLFF.

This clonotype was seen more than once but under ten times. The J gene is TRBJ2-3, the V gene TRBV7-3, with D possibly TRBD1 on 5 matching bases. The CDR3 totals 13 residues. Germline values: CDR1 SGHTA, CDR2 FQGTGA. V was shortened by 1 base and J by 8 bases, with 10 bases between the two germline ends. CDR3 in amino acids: CASSLRGRGTQYF. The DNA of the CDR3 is TGTGCCAGCAGCTTAAGGGGTAGGGGTACGCAGTATTTT.

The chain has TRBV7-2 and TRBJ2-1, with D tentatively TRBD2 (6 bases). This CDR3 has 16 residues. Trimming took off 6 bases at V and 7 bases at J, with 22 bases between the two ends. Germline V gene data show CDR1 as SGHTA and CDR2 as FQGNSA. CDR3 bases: TGTGCCAGCAGTCTAGGGACCGGGACTGGAATTAATGAGCAGTTCTTC. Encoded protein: CASSLGTGTGINEQFF.